These 13 T cell receptor beta chains were sequenced from one sample in a study of shared clonotypes between healthy human individuals. TCRdb keeps only in-frame clones here, not all; method: immunoSEQ multiplex PCR. The sample lists some 1 million clones; about 75% were seen once. The source material was memory CD4+ T cells sorted from blood. Noted subset: CD45RA-negative fraction. These receptors originate from a man aged 18-30 years in good health.

V gene TRBV18 combines with J gene TRBJ1-4; perhaps TRBD1 as D (5 bases). The V gene lost 4 bases and the J gene lost 7 bases, with 13 bases spanning the gap. The germline V gene encodes CDR1 KGHSH and CDR2 LQKENI. There are 14 residues in the CDR3. CDR3 coding DNA: TGTGCCAGCTCACAGCAACACGGGGGTGAAAAACTGTTTTTT. This gives the protein CASSQQHGGEKLFF. Based on the CDR3 plus reference TRBV18 and TRBJ1-4, the full variable domain is NAGVMQNPRHLVRRRGQEARLRCSPMKGHSHVYWYRQLPEEGLKFMVYLQKENIIDESGMPKERFSAEFPKEGPSILRIQQVVRGDSAAYFCASSQQHGGEKLFFGSGTQLSVL.

This sequence joins TRBV5-1 and TRBJ1-4; tentatively, D is TRBD1 (6 bases). Germline V gene lookup returns CDR1 SGHRS and CDR2 YFSETQ. The CDR3 is made up of 17 amino acids. V lost 4 bases, J lost 0 bases, and 16 bases lay in between. Here the CDR3 DNA reads TGCGCCAGCAGCGCCTCGGGGGCGGTTGCAACTAATGAAAAACTGTTTTTT. It codes for CASSASGAVATNEKLFF.

The chain combines TRBV7-9 with TRBJ2-5; 9 bases line up with TRBD1. Germline V gene sequence: CDR1 SEHNR, CDR2 FQNEAQ (reference sequence). The CDR3 is made up of 16 amino acids. V shed 5 bases, J shed 4 bases, and the junction held 11 bases outside the gene matches. DNA of the CDR3: TGTGCCAGCAGCCCGAGACAGGGGGTGAGGCGAGAGACCCAGTACTTC. Amino acid sequence: CASSPRQGVRRETQYF. The full variable domain, completed using reference TRBV7-9 and TRBJ2-5, is DTGVSQNPRHKITKRGQNVTFRCDPISEHNRLYWYRQTLGQGPEFLTYFQNEAQLEKSRLLSDRFSAERPKGSFSTLEIQRTEQGDSAMYLCASSPRQGVRRETQYFGPGTRLLVL.

The chain joins TRBV28 to TRBJ2-1; 12 bases are shared with TRBD2. CDR1 is MDHEN and CDR2 is SYDVKM in the germline V gene. V dropped 2 bases and J dropped 10; count of bases not matched to a gene: 3. The CDR3 runs 14 residues. This CDR3 is CASSLLAGGREQFF. As DNA, the CDR3 is TGTGCCAGCAGTTTACTAGCGGGGGGGCGGGAGCAGTTCTTC.

This rearrangement joins TRBV30 to TRBJ2-7; TRBD2 is a possible D gene (5 bases). Germline V gene sequence: CDR1 GTSNPN, CDR2 SVGIG (reference sequence). This CDR3 is 14 amino acids long. V shed 5 bases and J shed 3 bases, with 17 bases lying between them. CDR3 in amino acids: CAWDRRGRGYEQYF. The CDR3 bases are TGTGCCTGGGACCGGAGAGGGAGAGGCTACGAGCAGTACTTC.

This chain uses TRBV5-5 with TRBJ1-6; D gene uncertain. V gave up 1 base and J gave up 10 bases, with 12 bases separating them. The CDR3 extends over 14 amino acids. Germline V gives CDR1 SGHKS, CDR2 YYEKEE (reference sequence). CDR3 sequence reads: CASSLSGPGSPLHF. The CDR3 region has the DNA TGTGCCAGCAGCTTGAGTGGCCCCGGGTCACCCCTCCACTTT.

The genes are TRBV19 and TRBJ1-4; D is uncertain. Germline V gene lookup returns CDR1 LNHDA and CDR2 SQIVND (reference sequence). V was clipped by 10 bases and J by 8 bases, with 17 bases between them. The CDR3 sequence is 13 residues long. The CDR3 protein is CATSSRVLEKLFF. CDR3 coding DNA: TGTGCCACCTCTAGCCGTGTCTTAGAAAAACTGTTTTTT.

The rearrangement links TRBV21-1 to TRBJ2-4; TRBD2 is the table's D call, not checked against the DNA. TRBV21-1 is assigned pseudogene status. The CDR3 has 17 amino acids. The CDR3 DNA is TGTGCCAGCCCTAGCGGGGCCCGGCCCCTAGCCAAAAACATTCAGTACTTC. Encoded protein: CASPSGARPLAKNIQYF.

V usage is TRBV19 and J usage is TRBJ2-2; 7 nucleotides align to TRBD1. Unmatched junction bases numbered 5, after V lost 4 bases and J lost 9 bases. Germline V lookup: CDR1 LNHDA, CDR2 SQIVND (reference sequence). The CDR3 loop spans 13 amino acids. The DNA of the CDR3 is TGTGCCAGTAGTACCTCAGGGGGAAGGGAGCTGTTTTTT. Its protein is CASSTSGGRELFF. Full variable domain (remainder filled in from reference TRBV19 and TRBJ2-2): DGGITQSPKYLFRKEGQNVTLSCEQNLNHDAMYWYRQDPGQGLRLIYYSQIVNDFQKGDIAEGYSVSREKKESFPLTVTSAQKNPTAFYLCASSTSGGRELFFGEGSRLTVL.

The chain links TRBV14 to TRBJ2-2; possibly TRBD1 for D (6 bases). V lost 1 base to trimming and J lost 1 base, with 10 bases between them. The germline V gene encodes CDR1 SGHDN and CDR2 FVKESK. This CDR3 spans 16 amino acids. CDR3 in DNA: TGTGCCAGCAGCCAAGGCTGGGGGCGGAACACCGGGGAGCTGTTTTTT. Translating it yields CASSQGWGRNTGELFF. The variable domain in full, completed from reference TRBV14 and TRBJ2-2, reads EAGVTQFPSHSVIEKGQTVTLRCDPISGHDNLYWYRRVMGKEIKFLLHFVKESKQDESGMPNNRFLAERTGGTYSTLKVQPAELEDSGVYFCASSQGWGRNTGELFFGEGSRLTVL.

CDR3 in DNA: TGTGCCAGCAGCGAACGCCCCATCTATGGCTACACCTTC. It translates to CASSERPIYGYTF. This rearrangement joins TRBV2 to TRBJ1-2, with D unclear. V gave up 6 bases and J gave up 4 bases, with 12 bases separating them. In germline, CDR1 is SNHLY, CDR2 FYNNEI. This CDR3 comprises 13 residues.

The V call is TRBV2, the J call TRBJ2-5; 11 nucleotides line up with TRBD2. Germline CDR1 and CDR2: SNHLY and FYNNEI. The CDR3 is 15 amino acids. V lost 6 bases to trimming and J lost 1 base; unmatched junction nucleotides: 4. The CDR3, as DNA: TGTGCCAGCAGGGCCGGGACTAGCGGCCAAGAGACCCAGTACTTC. This translates into CASRAGTSGQETQYF.

The gene calls are TRBV30 and TRBJ2-2; tentative D call: TRBD1 (5 bases). The CDR3 is 15 amino acids. V shed 2 bases and J shed 1 base, with 11 bases lying between them. From germline, CDR1 is GTSNPN and CDR2 SVGIG (reference sequence). Written as DNA, the CDR3 is TGTGCCTGGAGTACAGGCTTGAAGAACACCGGGGAGCTGTTTTTT. Protein product: CAWSTGLKNTGELFF.